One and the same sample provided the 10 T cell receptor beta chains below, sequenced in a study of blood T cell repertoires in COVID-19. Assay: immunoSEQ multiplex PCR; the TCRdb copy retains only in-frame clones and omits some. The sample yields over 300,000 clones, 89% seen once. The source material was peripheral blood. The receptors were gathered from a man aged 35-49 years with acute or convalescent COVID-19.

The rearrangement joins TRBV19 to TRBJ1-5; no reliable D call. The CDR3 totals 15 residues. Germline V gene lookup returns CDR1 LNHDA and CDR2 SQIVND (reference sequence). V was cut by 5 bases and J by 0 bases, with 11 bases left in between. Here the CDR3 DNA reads TGTGCCAGTAGTTGGAGATCTCATAGCAATCAGCCCCAGCATTTT. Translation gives CASSWRSHSNQPQHF.

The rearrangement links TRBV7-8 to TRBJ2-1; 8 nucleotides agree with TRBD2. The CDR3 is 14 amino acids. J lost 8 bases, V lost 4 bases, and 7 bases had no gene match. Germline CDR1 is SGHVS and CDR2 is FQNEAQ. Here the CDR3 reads CASSSTSGWYEQFF. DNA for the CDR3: TGTGCCAGCAGCTCTACTAGCGGATGGTATGAGCAGTTCTTC. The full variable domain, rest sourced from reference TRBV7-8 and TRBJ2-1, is GAGVSQSPRYKVAKRGQDVALRCDPISGHVSLFWYQQALGQGPEFLTYFQNEAQLDKSGLPSDRFFAERPEGSVSTLKIQRTQQEDSAVYLCASSSTSGWYEQFFGPGTRLTVL.

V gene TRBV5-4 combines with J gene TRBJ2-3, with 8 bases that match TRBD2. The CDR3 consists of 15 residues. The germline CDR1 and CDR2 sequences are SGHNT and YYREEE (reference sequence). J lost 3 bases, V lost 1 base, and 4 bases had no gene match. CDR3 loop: CASSLSTSGTDTQYF. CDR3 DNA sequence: TGTGCCAGCAGCTTGAGCACTAGCGGTACAGATACGCAGTATTTT.

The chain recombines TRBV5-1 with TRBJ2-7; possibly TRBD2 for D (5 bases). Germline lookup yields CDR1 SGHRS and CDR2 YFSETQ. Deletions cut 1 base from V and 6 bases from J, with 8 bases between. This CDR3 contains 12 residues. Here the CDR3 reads CASSLFGGEQYF. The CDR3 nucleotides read TGCGCCAGCAGCTTGTTCGGAGGCGAGCAGTACTTC.

The CDR3 region has the DNA TGTGCCAGCAGCCTATCACTGGACACCGGGGAGCTGTTTTTT. This codes for CASSLSLDTGELFF. The J gene is TRBJ2-2, the V gene TRBV14; no clear D gene. Per the germline V gene, CDR1 is SGHDN and CDR2 is FVKESK. Trimming shortened V by 4 bases and J by 3 bases, and 9 bases separated the two germline ends. The CDR3 is 14 residues long.

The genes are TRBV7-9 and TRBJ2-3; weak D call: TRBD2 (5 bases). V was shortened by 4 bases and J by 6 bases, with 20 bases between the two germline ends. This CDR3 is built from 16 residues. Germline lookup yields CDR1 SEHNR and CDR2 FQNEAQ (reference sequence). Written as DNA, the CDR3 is TGTGCCAGCAGCTCGTCACTAGTTAGGTACGGGGATACGCAGTATTTT. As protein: CASSSSLVRYGDTQYF.

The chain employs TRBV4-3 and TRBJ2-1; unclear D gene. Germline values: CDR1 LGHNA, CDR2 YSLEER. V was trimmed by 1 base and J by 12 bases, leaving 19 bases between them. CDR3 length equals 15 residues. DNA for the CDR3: TGCGCCAGCAGCCAAGTAGCTTTTAACATTCCAAGGCAGTTCTTC. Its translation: CASSQVAFNIPRQFF.

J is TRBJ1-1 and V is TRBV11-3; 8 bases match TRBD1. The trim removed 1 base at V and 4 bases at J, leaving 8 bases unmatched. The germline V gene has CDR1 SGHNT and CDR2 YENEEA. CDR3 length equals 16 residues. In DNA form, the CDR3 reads TGTGCCAGCAGCTTAGGAGCAACCGGGACAGGCACTGAAGCTTTCTTT. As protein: CASSLGATGTGTEAFF.

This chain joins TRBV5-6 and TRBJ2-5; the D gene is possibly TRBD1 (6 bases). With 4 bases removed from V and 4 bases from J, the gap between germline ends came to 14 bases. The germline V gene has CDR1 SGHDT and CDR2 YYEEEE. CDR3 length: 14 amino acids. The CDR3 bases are TGTGCCAGCAGCCCTACAGGGTTCGGAGAGACCCAGTACTTC. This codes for CASSPTGFGETQYF.

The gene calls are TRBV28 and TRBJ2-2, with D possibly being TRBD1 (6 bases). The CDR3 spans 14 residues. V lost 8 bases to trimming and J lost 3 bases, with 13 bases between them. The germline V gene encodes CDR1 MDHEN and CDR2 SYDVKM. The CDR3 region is CASSTGRYTGELFF. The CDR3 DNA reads TGTGCCAGCTCGACAGGTCGATACACCGGGGAGCTGTTTTTT.